This TCR beta chain was retrieved from a study of regulatory T cells in long-lasting Graves disease. Time point denoted: newly diagnosed GD, antithyroid drugs for less than 3 months. RNA from PBMCs was the source of the TCR library. EDTA tubes collected 7.5 to 9 milliliters of peripheral blood. Both iRepertoire HTBI primers and Arm-PCR of CDR3 regions were used to build the TCR beta libraries. Each CDR3 protein is one row after TCRdb ran MiXCR on the multiplex PCR reads. The sample contains some 370,000 distinct CDR3 sequences, approximately 12% of which appear only once. This clonotype was seen ten or more times. Germline CDR1 reads SNHLY; CDR2 reads FYNNEI. Trimming cost V 6 bases and J 0 bases, with 9 bases left between them. The CDR3 contains 14 residues. This sample also belongs to another study, concerning T cells in Graves' hyperthyroidism and ophthalmopathy. That paper adds: Ophthalmopathy was told apart from stable hyperthyroidism by a 13 V-J model.

The receptor's source is a woman under 30 with Graves disease. Sample: peripheral blood mononuclear cells (PBMCs), taken at new diagnosis, from a patient treated with antithyroid drugs. This chain connects TRBV2 to TRBJ1-3; no reliable D call. The CDR3: CASRVGSSGNTIYF. As DNA, the CDR3 is TGTGCCAGCAGAGTGGGGTCCTCTGGAAACACCATATATTTT. Looking up the rest from reference TRBV2 and TRBJ1-3 gives the full variable domain: EPEVTQTPSHQVTQMGQEVILRCVPISNHLYFYWYRQILGQKVEFLVSFYNNEISEKSEIFDDQFSVERPDGSNFTLKIRSTKLEDSAMYFCASRVGSSGNTIYFGEGSWLTVV.